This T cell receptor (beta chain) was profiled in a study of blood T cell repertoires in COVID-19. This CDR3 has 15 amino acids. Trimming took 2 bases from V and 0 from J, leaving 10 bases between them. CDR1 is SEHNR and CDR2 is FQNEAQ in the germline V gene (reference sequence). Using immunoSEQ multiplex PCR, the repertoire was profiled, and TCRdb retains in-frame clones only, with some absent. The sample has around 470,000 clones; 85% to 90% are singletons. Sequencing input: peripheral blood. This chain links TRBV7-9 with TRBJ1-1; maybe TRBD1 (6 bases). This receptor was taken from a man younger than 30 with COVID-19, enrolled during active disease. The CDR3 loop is CASSLQGSVNTEAFF. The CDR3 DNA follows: TGTGCCAGCAGCTTACAGGGGAGTGTGAACACTGAAGCTTTCTTT.